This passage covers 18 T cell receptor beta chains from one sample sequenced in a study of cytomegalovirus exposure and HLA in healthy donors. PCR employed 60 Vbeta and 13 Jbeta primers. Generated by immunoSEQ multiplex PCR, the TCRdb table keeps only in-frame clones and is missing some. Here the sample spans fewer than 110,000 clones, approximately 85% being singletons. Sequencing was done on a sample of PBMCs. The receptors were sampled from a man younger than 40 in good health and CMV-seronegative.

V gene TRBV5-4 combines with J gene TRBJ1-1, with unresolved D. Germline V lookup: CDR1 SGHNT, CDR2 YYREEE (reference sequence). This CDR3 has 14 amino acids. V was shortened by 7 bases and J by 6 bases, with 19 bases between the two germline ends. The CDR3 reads CASAINYGVSEAFF. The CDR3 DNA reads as TGTGCCAGCGCCATAAATTACGGGGTGTCTGAAGCTTTCTTT.

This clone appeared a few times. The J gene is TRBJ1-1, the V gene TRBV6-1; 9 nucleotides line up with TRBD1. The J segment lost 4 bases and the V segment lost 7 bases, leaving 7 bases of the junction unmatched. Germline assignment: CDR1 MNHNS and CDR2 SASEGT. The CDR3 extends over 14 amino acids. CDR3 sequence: CASIETGGGTEAFF. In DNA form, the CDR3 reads TGTGCCAGCATTGAGACAGGGGGTGGCACTGAAGCTTTCTTT.

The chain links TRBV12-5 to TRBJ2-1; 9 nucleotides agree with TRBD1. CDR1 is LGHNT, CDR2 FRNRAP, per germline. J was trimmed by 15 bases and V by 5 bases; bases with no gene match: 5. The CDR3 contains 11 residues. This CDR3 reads CASGAGQGRFF. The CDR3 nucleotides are TGTGCTAGTGGTGCCGGACAGGGGCGGTTCTTC.

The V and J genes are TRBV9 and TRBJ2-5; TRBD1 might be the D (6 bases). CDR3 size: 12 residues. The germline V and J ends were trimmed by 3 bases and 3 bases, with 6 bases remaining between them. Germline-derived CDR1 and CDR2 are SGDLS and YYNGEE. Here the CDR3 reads CASSDREETQYF. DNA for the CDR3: TGTGCCAGCAGCGACAGGGAAGAGACCCAGTACTTC.

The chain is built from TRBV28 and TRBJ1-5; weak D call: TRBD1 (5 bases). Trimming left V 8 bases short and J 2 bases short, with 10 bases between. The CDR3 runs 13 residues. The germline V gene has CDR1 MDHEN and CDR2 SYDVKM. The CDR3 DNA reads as TGTGCCAGCGGGGGGTATGGCAATCAGCCCCAGCATTTT. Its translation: CASGGYGNQPQHF.

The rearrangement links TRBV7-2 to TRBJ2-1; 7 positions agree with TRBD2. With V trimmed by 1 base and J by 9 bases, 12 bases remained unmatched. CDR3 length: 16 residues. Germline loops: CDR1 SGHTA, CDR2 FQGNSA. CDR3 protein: CASSLESAGREGEQFF. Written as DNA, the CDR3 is TGTGCCAGCAGCTTAGAGTCAGCGGGGAGAGAGGGTGAGCAGTTCTTC.

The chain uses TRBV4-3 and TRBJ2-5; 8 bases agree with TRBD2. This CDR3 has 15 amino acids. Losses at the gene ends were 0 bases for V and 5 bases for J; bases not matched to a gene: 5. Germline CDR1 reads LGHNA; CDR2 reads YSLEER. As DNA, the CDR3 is TGCGCCAGCAGCCAAGAAGCGGGAGTCCGGGAGACCCAGTACTTC. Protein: CASSQEAGVRETQYF.

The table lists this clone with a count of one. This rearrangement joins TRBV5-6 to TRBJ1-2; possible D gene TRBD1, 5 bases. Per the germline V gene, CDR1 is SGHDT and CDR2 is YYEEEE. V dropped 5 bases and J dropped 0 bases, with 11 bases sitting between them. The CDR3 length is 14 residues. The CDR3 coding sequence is TGTGCCAGCAGTTCGACAGCAGCTAACTATGGCTACACCTTC. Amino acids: CASSSTAANYGYTF.

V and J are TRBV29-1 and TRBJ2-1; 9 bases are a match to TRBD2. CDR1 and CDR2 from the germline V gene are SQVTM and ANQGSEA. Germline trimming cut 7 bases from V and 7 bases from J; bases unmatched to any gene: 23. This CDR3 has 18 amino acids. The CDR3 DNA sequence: TGCAGCGCACGGAGTTTTAATGGGGGTAGCGGGAGTGGAAATGAGCAGTTCTTC. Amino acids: CSARSFNGGSGSGNEQFF.

CDR3 in amino acids: CASSIGTSGGDEQYF. The CDR3 DNA reads as TGCGCCAGCAGCATAGGGACTAGCGGGGGGGACGAGCAGTACTTC. This chain connects TRBV5-1 to TRBJ2-7, with 16 bases that match TRBD2. With 4 bases clipped from V and 5 bases from J, the junction kept 3 bases outside the gene matches. This CDR3 spans 15 amino acids. The germline V gene has CDR1 SGHRS and CDR2 YFSETQ.

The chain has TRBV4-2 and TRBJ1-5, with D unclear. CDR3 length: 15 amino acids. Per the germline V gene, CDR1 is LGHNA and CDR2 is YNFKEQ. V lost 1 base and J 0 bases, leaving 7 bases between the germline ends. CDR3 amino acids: CASSQGAHSNQPQHF. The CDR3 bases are TGTGCCAGCAGCCAAGGGGCTCATAGCAATCAGCCCCAGCATTTT.

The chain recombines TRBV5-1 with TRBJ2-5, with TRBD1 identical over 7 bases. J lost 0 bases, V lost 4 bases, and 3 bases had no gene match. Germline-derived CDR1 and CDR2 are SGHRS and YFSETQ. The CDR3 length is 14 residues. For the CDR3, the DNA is TGCGCCAGCAGCATCGGGACAGACCAAGAGACCCAGTACTTC. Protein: CASSIGTDQETQYF.

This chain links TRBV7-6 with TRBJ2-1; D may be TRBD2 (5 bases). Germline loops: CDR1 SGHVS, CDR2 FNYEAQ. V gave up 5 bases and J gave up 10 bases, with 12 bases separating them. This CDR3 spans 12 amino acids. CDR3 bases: TGTGCCAGCAGCCAAGGGAGCAGGGAGCAGTTCTTC. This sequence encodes CASSQGSREQFF.

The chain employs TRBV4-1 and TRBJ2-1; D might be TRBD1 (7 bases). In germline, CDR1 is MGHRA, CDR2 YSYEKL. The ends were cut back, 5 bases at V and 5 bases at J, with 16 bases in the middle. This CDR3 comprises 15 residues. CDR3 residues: CASSYRGTENNEQFF. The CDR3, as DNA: TGCGCCAGCAGCTACCGGGGGACAGAAAACAATGAGCAGTTCTTC.

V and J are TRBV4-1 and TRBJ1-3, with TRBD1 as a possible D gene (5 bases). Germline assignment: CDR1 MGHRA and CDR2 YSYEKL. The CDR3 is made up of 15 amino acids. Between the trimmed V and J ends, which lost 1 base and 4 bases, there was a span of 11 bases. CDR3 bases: TGCGCCAGCAGCCAAGGCGCGCAGGGAGGAAACACCATATATTTT. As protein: CASSQGAQGGNTIYF.

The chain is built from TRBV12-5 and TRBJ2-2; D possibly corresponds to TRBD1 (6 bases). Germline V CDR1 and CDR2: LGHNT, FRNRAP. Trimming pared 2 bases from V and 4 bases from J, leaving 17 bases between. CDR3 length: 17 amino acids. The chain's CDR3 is CASGLLGEGVSTGELFF. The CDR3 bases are TGTGCTAGTGGTTTGCTTGGAGAGGGGGTATCCACCGGGGAGCTGTTTTTT.

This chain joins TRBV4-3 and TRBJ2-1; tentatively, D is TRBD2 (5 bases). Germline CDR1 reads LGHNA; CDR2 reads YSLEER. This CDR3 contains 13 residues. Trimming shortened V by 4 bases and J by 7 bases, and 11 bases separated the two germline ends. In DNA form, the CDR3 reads TGCGCCAGCAGCCGGAGGACTTGGAATGAGCAGTTCTTC. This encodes CASSRRTWNEQFF.

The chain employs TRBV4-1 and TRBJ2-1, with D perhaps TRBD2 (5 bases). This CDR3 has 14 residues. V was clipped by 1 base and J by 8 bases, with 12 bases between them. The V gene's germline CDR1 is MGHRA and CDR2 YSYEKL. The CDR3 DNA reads TGCGCCAGCAGCCAAGTTCCGGGGATGGATGAGCAGTTCTTC. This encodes CASSQVPGMDEQFF.